A selection of T cell receptor beta chains follows, all from one sample in a study of T cell changes during pregnancy in multiple sclerosis. TCRdb's copy holds only in-frame clones and misses some; the assay was immunoSEQ multiplex PCR. The sample has about 40,000 clones, under 95% seen once. The sequencing here drew on CD8+ T cells from peripheral blood mononuclear cells, taken in the first trimester of pregnancy. The origin of the receptors is a female donor with multiple sclerosis, enrolled in a pregnancy study. The CDR3 runs from the conserved cysteine through the conserved F or W. The order of the fields is D gene, V gene, CDR3 length, J gene, clone size, CDR3 DNA, CDR3 protein. A D gene is named only where the DNA matches it firmly. Not all rows give a size; the values are once, few, many and, for expanded clones, a class.

>TRBD1|TRBV11-2|14|TRBJ2-7|.
TGTGCCAGCAGCTCCAGGACAGGGAAAGGCGAGCAGTACTTC
CASSSRTGKGEQYF
>.|TRBV7-3|15|TRBJ1-5|.
TGTGCCAGCAGCCGGTACAGGTATAGCAATCAGCCCCAGCATTTT
CASSRYRYSNQPQHF
>TRBD1|TRBV5-6|16|TRBJ2-7|.
TGTGCCAGCAGCTTAGGGGGGACAGGGGGACCATACGAGCAGTACTTC
CASSLGGTGGPYEQYF
>.|TRBV4-1|15|TRBJ1-5|.
TGCGCCAGCAGCCAAGACCACGGACTCAATCAGCCCCAGCATTTT
CASSQDHGLNQPQHF
>TRBD1|TRBV9|17|TRBJ2-5|.
TGTGCCAGCAGCGCCTCAGGGACAGGGCATGAGTGGGAGACCCAGTACTTC
CASSASGTGHEWETQYF
>TRBD2|TRBV5-6|16|TRBJ2-2|.
TGTGCCAGCAGCTTGGCCACTAGCGGATACACCGGGGAGCTGTTTTTT
CASSLATSGYTGELFF
>.|TRBV5-6|12|TRBJ2-7|.
TGTGCCAGCAGCTTGGCCGCCTACGAGCAGTACTTC
CASSLAAYEQYF
>.|TRBV5-4|13|TRBJ1-6|.
TGTGCCAGCAGCTTGGACAGGTCGGTACCCCTCCACTTT
CASSLDRSVPLHF
>TRBD1|TRBV18|14|TRBJ2-1|once
TGTGCCAGCTCACCACCGGGACAGGGAAATGAGCAGTTCTTC
CASSPPGQGNEQFF
>.|TRBV5-1|15|TRBJ2-2|.
TGCGCCAGCAGCGCTCTTCAGGGGACGGGCGGGGAGCTGTTTTTT
CASSALQGTGGELFF
>.|TRBV9|11|TRBJ1-2|.
TGTGCCAGCAGCGCAGGATATGGCTACACCTTC
CASSAGYGYTF
>.|TRBV29-1|15|TRBJ2-2|.
TGCAGCGGACGGGGGTCCGCATTCGAGACCGGGGAGCTGTTTTTT
CSGRGSAFETGELFF